This T cell receptor (beta chain) was captured by sequencing in a study of beta chain features in type 1 diabetes. Study results and limitations: Type 1 diabetes patients showed a moderate but significant shortening of TCRB CDR3s in all four CD4+ subsets.

As every portion of the isolated RNA was reverse transcribed, the sequencing read expressed TCRB transcripts. Libraries were prepared by immunoSEQ multiplex PCR; TCRdb keeps only in-frame clonotypes and omits some of them. The sample has about 620,000 clones; about 14% are singletons. This clone was seen a handful of times. Its target is unknown. In germline, CDR1 is ENHRY, CDR2 SYGVKD. CDR3 length equals 14 residues. Trimming left V 6 bases short and J 9 bases short, with 18 bases between. The rearrangement uses TRBV10-3 and TRBJ2-1, with D possibly being TRBD1 or TRBD2 (6 bases each). What was sequenced was naive CD4+ T cells from blood. This receptor was obtained from a man aged 18-30 years in good health. CDR3 in DNA: TGTGCCATCAGGGGGGCGCGGGGTAACCTTGAGCAGTTCTTC. Its protein product is CAIRGARGNLEQFF.